This passage covers 23 T cell receptor beta chains from one sample sequenced in a study of cytomegalovirus exposure and HLA in healthy donors (dated by TCRdb to between 2016 and 2019). The library was built by means of the immunoSEQ multiplex PCR assay. For the multiplex PCR, a mixture combining 60 forward primers for TCR Vbeta segments and 13 reverse primers for TCR Jbeta segments was used. Imported from immuneACCESS, the table was reduced by TCRdb to in-frame sequences with V and J called. These copies leave out some clones; in studies compared against another copy, an unresolved V gene accounts for under half, and the cause of the remainder is not known. The sample records some 150,000 clones, roughly four fifths of which are singletons. The ten top clones hold about 5.2% of the sample. Input material: PBMCs. The receptor source for this set is a man between 25 and 39 years old in good health and CMV-seropositive.

Worth noting for this clone: The junction departs from germline at one end; a sequencing error may be responsible. The V and J genes are TRBV5-6 and TRBJ2-3; 10 bases align to TRBD2. There are 12 residues in the CDR3. From germline, CDR1 is SGHDT and CDR2 YYEEEE. CDR3 in amino acids: CASSVVLAGWVF. DNA of the CDR3: TGTGCCAGCAGCGTCGTACTAGCGGGGTGGGTATTT.

This clone showed up just once. The CDR3 loop reads CASSPSRGETQYF. The CDR3 nucleotides are TGTGCCAGCTCACCAAGTAGGGGGGAGACCCAGTACTTC. This chain joins TRBV18 and TRBJ2-5, with a tentative D call TRBD1 (6 bases). The germline gives CDR1 KGHSH, CDR2 LQKENI. The ends were cut back, 2 bases at V and 5 bases at J, with 9 bases in the middle. The CDR3 covers 13 residues.

This clone has just one count. The chain joins TRBV7-9 to TRBJ2-7, with 7 bases lining up with TRBD1. Germline loops: CDR1 SEHNR, CDR2 FQNEAQ (reference sequence). Germline trimming cut 4 bases from V and 2 bases from J; bases unmatched to any gene: 11. The CDR3 has 16 residues. The CDR3 protein is CASSYAPGQATYEQYF. The CDR3 bases are TGTGCCAGCAGCTATGCCCCCGGACAGGCGACCTACGAGCAGTACTTC.

This rearrangement joins TRBV5-1 to TRBJ2-3, with 8 bases lining up with TRBD2. V lost 5 bases, J lost 3 bases, and 8 bases stayed unmatched. Germline CDR1 SGHRS, CDR2 YFSETQ. The CDR3 loop spans 15 amino acids. CDR3 residues: CASRRAGEGTDTQYF. The CDR3 DNA reads as TGCGCCAGCAGAAGAGCGGGGGAGGGAACAGATACGCAGTATTTT.

Details on this clone: Other DNA sequences in the same sample also yield this CDR3. The chain uses TRBV19 and TRBJ2-1, with 10 nucleotides matching TRBD2. Unmatched junction bases numbered 10, after V lost 1 base and J lost 7 bases. CDR1 is LNHDA and CDR2 is SQIVND in the germline V gene (reference sequence). The CDR3 consists of 17 residues. DNA of the CDR3: TGTGCCAGTAGTATAGGATCGGCTAGCGGGAGCAGGAATGAGCAGTTCTTC. This translates into CASSIGSASGSRNEQFF.

The rearrangement uses TRBV18 and TRBJ1-1; weak D call: TRBD1 (6 bases). The CDR3 runs to 15 residues. V gave up 3 bases and J gave up 4 bases, with 15 bases separating them. The germline CDR1 and CDR2 sequences are KGHSH and LQKENI. The CDR3 coding sequence is TGTGCCAGCTCACCCCCGCCGCACAGGGCCACTGAAGCTTTCTTT. Its protein is CASSPPPHRATEAFF.

This clone has a handful of counts. V gene TRBV7-9 combines with J gene TRBJ2-7; D unresolved. There are 14 residues in the CDR3. Looked up from germline, CDR1 is SEHNR and CDR2 is FQNEAQ (reference sequence). The V and J ends lost 5 bases and 2 bases respectively, with 13 bases between them. CDR3 residues: CASSPGWATYEQYF. CDR3 DNA: TGTGCCAGCAGCCCTGGTTGGGCCACCTACGAGCAGTACTTC.

The chain couples TRBV6-5 to TRBJ1-1; D perhaps matches TRBD1 (5 bases). Trimming removed 8 bases at V and 4 bases at J, with 17 bases between. There are 14 residues in the CDR3. Germline V gives CDR1 MNHEY, CDR2 SVGAGI. The CDR3 protein is CASDKEWGSTEAFF. The CDR3 DNA is TGTGCCAGCGATAAGGAGTGGGGCTCCACTGAAGCTTTCTTT.

This chain links TRBV2 with TRBJ2-2, with a possible D match to TRBD2 (5 bases). The CDR3 is 14 amino acids. V was cut by 8 bases and J by 2 bases, with 12 bases left in between. Germline assignment: CDR1 SNHLY and CDR2 FYNNEI. The CDR3 DNA follows: TGTGCCAGCCTCGGGATTCCAAACACCGGGGAGCTGTTTTTT. It specifies CASLGIPNTGELFF.

This rearrangement joins TRBV18 to TRBJ2-7; TRBD2 aligns across 8 bases. V shed 3 bases, J shed 2 bases, and the junction held 9 bases outside the gene matches. The CDR3 consists of 16 residues. Germline CDR1 and CDR2: KGHSH and LQKENI. The CDR3 DNA is TGTGCCAGCTCACCCCCTGGTAGCGGGATTACCTACGAGCAGTACTTC. Translation: CASSPPGSGITYEQYF.

This sequence joins TRBV19 and TRBJ2-7; 9 bases line up with TRBD1. The CDR3 runs to 18 residues. Unmatched junction bases numbered 15, after V lost 3 bases and J lost 3 bases. Germline V CDR1 and CDR2: LNHDA, SQIVND (reference sequence). The CDR3 coding sequence is TGTGCCAGTAGTATGGGGCCACAGGGGGCGATTCCCTTCTACGAGCAGTACTTC. Residues: CASSMGPQGAIPFYEQYF.

The rearrangement uses TRBV6-5 and TRBJ1-2; D might be TRBD1 (5 bases). From germline, CDR1 is MNHEY and CDR2 SVGAGI. V was trimmed by 6 bases and J by 2 bases, leaving 13 bases between them. The CDR3 loop spans 14 amino acids. CDR3 loop: CASRPDIWNYGYTF. The CDR3 bases are TGTGCCAGCAGGCCGGACATTTGGAACTATGGCTACACCTTC.

The genes are TRBV28 and TRBJ1-1, with D perhaps matching TRBD1 (6 bases). Trimming left V 9 bases short and J 7 bases short, with 15 bases between. Germline V gene sequence: CDR1 MDHEN, CDR2 SYDVKM. CDR3 length equals 12 residues. This CDR3 is CASRLNRVEAFF. Written as DNA, the CDR3 is TGTGCCAGTCGTCTAAACAGGGTTGAAGCTTTCTTT.

V and J are TRBV27 and TRBJ1-1; no clear D gene. V lost 3 bases and J lost 1, with 12 bases in between. This CDR3 region has 15 residues. Looked up from germline, CDR1 is MNHEY and CDR2 is SMNVEV (reference sequence). The CDR3 sequence is CASSFRRLQNTEAFF. CDR3 nucleotide sequence: TGTGCCAGCAGTTTCCGCAGGCTTCAGAACACTGAAGCTTTCTTT.

This clone came up a few times. V and J are TRBV2 and TRBJ1-5; 10 bases are shared with TRBD1. The CDR3 extends over 13 amino acids. After removal of 5 bases from V and 7 bases from J, the junction contained 2 bases not matched to a gene. Germline lookup yields CDR1 SNHLY and CDR2 FYNNEI. The CDR3 loop is CASSPDRGQPQHF. The DNA for the CDR3 is TGTGCCAGCAGTCCGGACAGGGGGCAGCCCCAGCATTTT.

V and J are TRBV10-2 and TRBJ2-3, with 10 bases matching TRBD2. The germline V gene encodes CDR1 WSHSY and CDR2 SAAADI. This CDR3 spans 16 amino acids. The V and J ends lost 4 bases and 2 bases, in that order; junction bases with no gene match: 6. This CDR3 reads CASSATSGASTDTQYF. DNA for the CDR3: TGCGCCAGCAGTGCCACTAGCGGGGCGTCCACAGATACGCAGTATTTT.

The J gene is TRBJ1-5, the V gene TRBV10-2; D is uncertain. This CDR3 spans 14 amino acids. Per the germline V gene, CDR1 is WSHSY and CDR2 is SAAADI. V lost 6 bases and J lost 0, with 9 bases in between. The CDR3 protein is CASSRDNSNQPQHF. The DNA for the CDR3 is TGCGCCAGCAGCCGGGATAATAGCAATCAGCCCCAGCATTTT.

This rearrangement joins TRBV4-1 to TRBJ2-5; TRBD2 aligns across 9 bases. The CDR3 runs 16 residues. Germline CDR1 and CDR2: MGHRA and YSYEKL. After removal of 0 bases from V and 3 bases from J, the junction contained 5 bases not matched to a gene. Here the CDR3 reads CASSQDVGGGEETQYF. The CDR3 DNA reads as TGCGCCAGCAGCCAAGATGTGGGCGGGGGGGAAGAGACCCAGTACTTC.

The chain uses TRBV2 and TRBJ2-7; the D gene is possibly TRBD2 (5 bases). The CDR3 has 14 amino acids. With 6 bases removed from V and 4 bases from J, the gap between germline ends came to 16 bases. Germline V gene sequence: CDR1 SNHLY, CDR2 FYNNEI. CDR3 amino acids: CASRPDSSIYEQYF. Here the CDR3 DNA reads TGTGCCAGCAGGCCGGACTCATCAATTTACGAGCAGTACTTC.

This clone was counted only a few times. The chain joins TRBV2 to TRBJ2-5; D gene unclear. This CDR3 contains 13 residues. V was pared by 4 bases and J by 4 bases, with 10 bases between. Germline V lookup: CDR1 SNHLY, CDR2 FYNNEI. For the CDR3, the DNA is TGTGCCAGCAGTGGGGCGAAAAGAGAGACCCAGTACTTC. Translated: CASSGAKRETQYF.

The chain has TRBV7-6 and TRBJ2-1; TRBD2 matches at 16 bases. The ends lost 4 bases at V and 0 bases at J; junction bases unmatched: 9. Germline V lookup: CDR1 SGHVS, CDR2 FNYEAQ. This CDR3 is 20 amino acids long. For the CDR3, the DNA is TGTGCCAGCAGCTCGAGTCCGGGACTAGCGGGAGGGAGCTCCTACAATGAGCAGTTCTTC. As protein: CASSSSPGLAGGSSYNEQFF.

This clone was picked up a small number of times. V usage is TRBV4-3 and J usage is TRBJ2-7; 7 positions match TRBD2. This CDR3 has 15 residues. The germline V gene encodes CDR1 LGHNA and CDR2 YSLEER. V was clipped by 2 bases and J by 2 bases; unmatched bases: 6. This chain's CDR3 is CASSQTLAEAYEQYF. CDR3 in DNA: TGCGCCAGCAGCCAAACGCTAGCGGAGGCCTACGAGCAGTACTTC.

The chain links TRBV15 to TRBJ1-1; 8 bases agree with TRBD1. Germline V CDR1 and CDR2: LNHNV, YYDKDF (reference sequence). The CDR3 is 14 amino acids. V shed 4 bases and J 7 bases; nucleotides not matched to a gene: 8. CDR3 bases: TGTGCCACCAGCAACGGACAGGGCCATGGTGAAGCTTTCTTT. It specifies CATSNGQGHGEAFF. The full variable domain, with the rest looked up from reference TRBV15 and TRBJ1-1, is DAMVIQNPRYQVTQFGKPVTLSCSQTLNHNVMYWYQQKSSQAPKLLFHYYDKDFNNEADTPDNFQSRRPNTSFCFLDIRSPGLGDTAMYLCATSNGQGHGEAFFGQGTRLTVV.